A selection of T cell receptor beta chains follows, all from one sample in a study of T cells in Graves' hyperthyroidism and ophthalmopathy. A single record per CDR3 protein comes from TCRdb applying MiXCR to the multiplex PCR reads. The profile shows approximately 520,000 distinct CDR3 sequences, less than 25% of them singletons. Sequencing was carried out using blood. Source of these receptors: a man aged 18 to 35 with Graves' hyperthyroidism. Each CDR3 is given with its conserved first and last residue. A D gene is named only where the DNA matches it firmly. Where a row states a size, it is once, few, many or the class of an expanded clone; other rows omit it.

TRBJ1-2 many TRBD1 TRBV10-3 CAISPGQTDGYTF TGTGCCATCAGTCCGGGACAGACGGATGGCTACACCTTC
TRBJ1-2 many TRBD1 TRBV28 CASSFRDRVKGYTF TGTGCCAGCAGTTTCAGGGACAGGGTTAAAGGCTACACCTTC
TRBJ2-5 - - TRBV20-1 CSALQETQYF TGCAGTGCTTTACAAGAGACCCAGTACTTC
TRBJ1-2 many - TRBV28 CAKFSGRANYGYTF TGTGCCAAGTTCTCGGGGCGAGCTAACTATGGCTACACCTTC
TRBJ1-5 many - TRBV12-3/TRBV12-4 CASSPLGKGNQPQHF TGTGCCAGCAGTCCCCTAGGGAAGGGCAATCAGCCCCAGCATTTT
TRBJ1-5 many TRBD1 TRBV20-1 CSATGWTGPGQPQHF TGCAGTGCTACTGGTTGGACAGGGCCTGGCCAGCCCCAGCATTTT
TRBJ1-1 - - TRBV7-2 CASSPSGRNTEAFF TGTGCCAGCAGCCCAAGCGGAAGGAACACTGAAGCTTTCTTT
TRBJ1-1 many - TRBV19 CASRISRRTNTEAFF TGTGCCAGTAGGATATCGCGCCGGACTAACACTGAAGCTTTCTTT
TRBJ2-7 few - TRBV6-5 CASRYRDGPYEQYF TGTGCCAGCAGATACCGGGACGGACCCTACGAGCAGTACTTC
TRBJ2-7 many - TRBV28 CASSVKSEQYF TGTGCCAGCAGTGTCAAGTCAGAGCAGTACTTC
TRBJ2-5 many - TRBV4-1 CASSQGGQETQYF TGCGCCAGCAGCCAAGGAGGGCAGGAGACCCAGTACTTC
TRBJ2-5 few TRBD1 TRBV9 CASSVATWTGKEETQYF TGTGCCAGCAGCGTAGCTACGTGGACAGGGAAGGAAGAGACCCAGTACTTC
TRBJ1-1 - TRBD1 TRBV6-1 CASATGGMNAFF TGTGCCAGCGCCACAGGGGGTATGAACGCTTTCTTT
TRBJ1-4 - TRBD1 TRBV12-3/TRBV12-4 CASSLRRGQREKLFF TGTGCCAGCAGTTTACGCAGGGGGCAACGAGAAAAACTGTTTTTT
TRBJ1-5 many - TRBV28 CASSAYGNQPQHF TGTGCCAGCAGTGCTTACGGAAATCAGCCCCAGCATTTT
TRBJ2-6 many - TRBV6-5 CASSFGRLSGANVLTF TGTGCCAGCAGTTTCGGCAGACTCTCTGGGGCCAACGTCCTGACTTTC
TRBJ1-1 many - TRBV4-1 CASSQVGSRVTEAFF TGCGCCAGCAGCCAAGTAGGCAGTCGAGTCACTGAAGCTTTCTTT
TRBJ1-2 many TRBD1 TRBV5-4 CASSSIIYNRGQGTDGYTF TGTGCCAGCAGCTCTATTATTTATAACCGGGGACAGGGGACAGATGGCTACACCTTC
TRBJ2-5 many - TRBV20-1 CSARELRTQETQYF TGCAGTGCTAGAGAACTGCGGACTCAGGAGACCCAGTACTTC
TRBJ2-7 many - TRBV27 CASSYGRLYEQYF TGTGCCAGCAGTTACGGACGGCTCTACGAGCAGTACTTC
TRBJ2-2 - TRBD1 TRBV30 CAWSGPGGTGELFF TGTGCCTGGAGTGGTCCAGGGGGAACCGGGGAGCTGTTTTTT
TRBJ1-1 many TRBD1 TRBV27 CASSSHPWTGEGSMNTEAFF TGTGCCAGCAGTTCCCACCCCTGGACAGGGGAGGGATCTATGAACACTGAAGCTTTCTTT
TRBJ2-7 many - TRBV28 CASSLLGGEQYF TGTGCCAGCAGTTTATTGGGTGGTGAGCAGTACTTC
TRBJ1-1 many - TRBV7-8 CASSGWTEENTEAFF TGTGCCAGCAGCGGATGGACAGAAGAGAACACTGAAGCTTTCTTT
TRBJ2-7 - TRBD2 TRBV12-3/TRBV12-4 CASSFPGGFRAGVYEQYF TGTGCCAGCAGTTTCCCCGGGGGGTTTAGAGCGGGAGTCTACGAGCAGTACTTC
TRBJ2-7 few TRBD1 TRBV7-2 CASSFEQGVEQYF TGTGCCAGCAGCTTCGAACAGGGGGTCGAGCAGTACTTC
TRBJ2-5 many - TRBV12-3/TRBV12-4 CASSLSRGIQETQYF TGTGCCAGCAGTTTATCTCGAGGGATCCAAGAGACCCAGTACTTC
TRBJ1-1 many TRBD1 TRBV6-1 CASIRQGMNTEAFF TGTGCCAGCATACGACAGGGGATGAACACTGAAGCTTTCTTT
TRBJ1-5 many - TRBV6-1 CASSPIQGGNQPQHF TGTGCCAGCAGTCCTATTCAGGGAGGGAATCAGCCCCAGCATTTT
TRBJ1-6 - - TRBV6-1 CASNAGRSPLHF TGTGCCAGCAACGCGGGGCGGTCACCCCTCCACTTT
TRBJ2-5 many TRBD1 TRBV28 CASSFWTGGGETQYF TGTGCCAGCAGTTTCTGGACAGGGGGGGGGGAGACCCAGTACTTC
TRBJ2-5 many - TRBV28 CASSSSGPQETQYF TGTGCCAGCAGTTCCTCGGGCCCTCAAGAGACCCAGTACTTC
TRBJ2-5 many - TRBV5-1 CASSLRPDQETQYF TGCGCCAGCAGCTTGCGGCCAGACCAAGAGACCCAGTACTTC
TRBJ2-7 - TRBD2 TRBV20-1 CSARDERGGYEQYF TGCAGTGCTAGAGATGAGCGGGGGGGCTACGAGCAGTACTTC
TRBJ2-2 many - TRBV28 CASRRATGELFF TGTGCCAGCAGGAGGGCCACCGGGGAGCTGTTTTTT
TRBJ1-2 few - TRBV18 CASSPLRDTNPYGYTF TGTGCCAGCTCACCATTACGGGACACCAATCCCTATGGCTACACCTTC
TRBJ1-5 many - TRBV19 CASSDSVSQPQHF TGTGCCAGTAGTGACAGTGTTAGCCAGCCCCAGCATTTT
TRBJ1-5 - TRBD1 TRBV5-6 CASSLKTGTGSQPQHF TGTGCCAGCAGCTTGAAAACCGGGACAGGGAGCCAGCCCCAGCATTTT
TRBJ1-2 many - TRBV19 CASIGVYGYTF TGTGCCAGTATTGGGGTCTATGGCTACACCTTC
TRBJ2-5 many TRBD1 TRBV12-3/TRBV12-4 CASSGDSQETQYF TGTGCCAGCAGTGGGGACAGTCAAGAGACCCAGTACTTC
TRBJ2-6 - TRBD2 TRBV28 CASSRGGLLSGANVLTF TGTGCCAGCTCCCGGGGGGGACTCCTCTCTGGGGCCAACGTCCTGACTTTC
TRBJ1-5 few - TRBV20-1 CSAQADPDQPQHF TGCAGTGCCCAGGCCGATCCGGATCAGCCCCAGCATTTT
TRBJ1-2 many TRBD1 TRBV12-5 CASGLGQGAANYGYTF TGTGCTAGTGGTTTGGGACAGGGGGCGGCTAACTATGGCTACACCTTC
TRBJ1-5 many - TRBV12-3/TRBV12-4 CASSLGTDNQPQHF TGTGCCAGCAGTTTAGGCACAGACAATCAGCCCCAGCATTTT
TRBJ1-5 many - TRBV4-1 CASSQHTLPYSNQPQHF TGCGCCAGCAGCCAGCACACCCTCCCTTATAGCAATCAGCCCCAGCATTTT
TRBJ2-7 many - TRBV6-1 CAVGRGSVYEQYF TGTGCCGTAGGACGGGGGAGCGTCTACGAGCAGTACTTC
TRBJ1-2 many - TRBV29-1 CSVLPGVSNYGYTF TGCAGCGTTCTCCCAGGGGTTTCTAACTATGGCTACACCTTC
TRBJ2-5 many - TRBV11-2 CASSTLGGQETQYF TGTGCCAGCAGCACCCTGGGGGGCCAAGAGACCCAGTACTTC
TRBJ2-7 many TRBD2 TRBV6-1 CASGLRASGSLGEQYF TGTGCCAGCGGACTAAGGGCTAGCGGGTCCCTCGGGGAGCAGTACTTC
TRBJ1-2 many - TRBV20-1 CSAISGGANGYTF TGCAGTGCGATATCTGGGGGCGCGAATGGCTACACCTTC
TRBJ2-2 - - TRBV10-3 CAIGPIENTGELFF TGTGCCATTGGTCCTATAGAGAACACCGGGGAGCTGTTTTTT
TRBJ1-2 many - TRBV6-1 CASTNREGDGYTF TGTGCCAGCACCAACCGGGAGGGAGATGGCTACACCTTC
TRBJ1-1 many - TRBV6-4 CASIKRTLGFRNTEAFF TGTGCCAGCATAAAAAGAACGTTGGGGTTTCGGAACACTGAAGCTTTCTTT
TRBJ2-7 many - TRBV28 CASSLDSYYEQYF TGTGCCAGCAGTTTGGACAGTTACTACGAGCAGTACTTC
TRBJ1-5 - - TRBV29-1 CSVLEVWHQPQHF TGCAGCGTCTTGGAGGTCTGGCACCAGCCTCAGCATTTT
TRBJ2-7 - TRBD1 TRBV4-2 CASSPFYIVILGQGDYEQYF TGTGCCAGCAGCCCCTTCTACATAGTGATCTTGGGACAGGGGGACTACGAGCAGTACTTC
TRBJ1-2 many - TRBV5-1 CASSRGRPWSYGYTF TGCGCCAGCAGCCGGGGGCGCCCCTGGTCCTATGGCTACACCTTC